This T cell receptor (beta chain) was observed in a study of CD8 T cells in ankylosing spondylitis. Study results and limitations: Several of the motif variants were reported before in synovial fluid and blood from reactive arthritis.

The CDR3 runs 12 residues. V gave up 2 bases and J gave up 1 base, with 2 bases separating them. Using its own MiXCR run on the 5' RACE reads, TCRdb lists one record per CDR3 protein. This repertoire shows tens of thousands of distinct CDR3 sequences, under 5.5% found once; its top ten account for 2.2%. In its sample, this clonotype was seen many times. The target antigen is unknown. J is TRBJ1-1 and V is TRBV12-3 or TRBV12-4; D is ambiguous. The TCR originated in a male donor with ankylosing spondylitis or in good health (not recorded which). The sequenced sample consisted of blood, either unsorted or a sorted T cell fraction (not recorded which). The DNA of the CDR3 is TGTGCCAGCAGTTTACCGAACACTGAAGCTTTCTTT. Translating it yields CASSLPNTEAFF.